This T cell receptor (beta chain) appears in the sequencing data of a study of T cells in Graves' hyperthyroidism and ophthalmopathy. The wider study: Peripheral blood was taken when the disease was first diagnosed, before any treatment began.

Overall study findings and caveats: The model made its ophthalmopathy prediction, and onset followed a median approximately six months later.

Exclusion of a patient resulted from uncontrolled infection, other autoimmune disease, pregnancy or lactation. This clonotype was counted a few times. The antigen is undetermined. Trimming cost V 3 bases and J 3 bases, with 12 bases left between them. Germline assignment: CDR1 SGHTA and CDR2 FQGNSA. This CDR3 has 14 residues. Authors of the study amplified TCR beta CDR3 regions from RNA transcripts. When the TCR CDR3 underwent first-round RT-PCR, the HTBI primer set was used. TCRdb reprocessed the multiplex PCR reads with MiXCR, giving one entry per CDR3 protein. The sample contains roughly 630,000 distinct CDR3 sequences, approximately 14% of which appear only once.

The chain uses TRBV7-2 and TRBJ2-7, with D perhaps assigned TRBD1 or TRBD2 (5 bases each). This clonotype originated in a woman aged 30 to 39 with Graves' hyperthyroidism. Sequences were obtained from blood. This CDR3 is CASSFSGSGYEQYF. The CDR3 DNA is TGTGCCAGCAGCTTCTCAGGGAGCGGCTACGAGCAGTACTTC.